This T cell receptor beta chain came from a study of cytomegalovirus exposure and HLA in healthy donors. Primers included in the PCR were 60 Vbeta and 13 Jbeta primers. In the original analysis: Tens of millions of unique TCR beta chains, 9.5 million to 14 million shared, were counted in a later analysis. Repertoires were generated with immunoSEQ multiplex PCR, while TCRdb's copy carries only in-frame clones and drops some. V and J calls and clone size are copied from that table; D and trimming were computed from the DNA. The top ten hold approximately 3.1% of the sample, which has about 170,000 clones, 75% seen once. A remark on this clone: Its target is not known.

V was pared by 2 bases and J by 4 bases, with 7 bases of the junction left unmatched. The CDR3 length is 15 residues. Germline CDR1 is SGHRS and CDR2 is YFSETQ. Study findings and constraints: The Asian-associated ancestry cluster reportedly had fewer N-insertions than the 666-donor mean in a later analysis. Reported performance of the classifier showed diagnosis of cytomegalovirus status with high specificity and sensitivity.

The receptor was derived from a woman between 45 and 65 years old in good health and CMV-seropositive. The chain combines TRBV5-1 with TRBJ1-2; 8 positions agree with TRBD1. The sequencing sample was made of PBMCs. The CDR3 sequence is CASSFTGQEAYGYTF. The CDR3 DNA is TGCGCCAGCAGCTTCACGGGACAGGAGGCCTATGGCTACACCTTC.